This T cell receptor (beta chain) was documented in a study of beta chain features in type 1 diabetes. This clone was counted a few times. The antigen remains undetermined. The germline gives CDR1 GTSNPN, CDR2 SVGIG (reference sequence). The V gene lost 1 base and the J gene lost 2 bases, with 9 bases spanning the gap. CDR3 length equals 14 residues. Whole-study findings and limits: Fewer insertions but more deletions were seen at VDJ junctions in type 1 diabetes patients. PCR might favor shorter templates, equally in patients and controls.

Each of the CD4+ naive, central memory, regulatory and stem cell-like memory populations was sorted via CD45RO/CCR7/CD25/CD127/CD95/CD27. The whole isolated RNA underwent reverse transcription, so sequencing captured expressed TCRB transcripts. The data were produced by immunoSEQ multiplex PCR, yet TCRdb's version contains in-frame clones alone and is incomplete. The data show 400,000 to 550,000 clones, 9.5% to 12% seen once. The sequence came from a woman between 18 and 29 years old in good health. The sequencing input was naive CD4+ T cells from blood. The chain recombines TRBV30 with TRBJ2-1; no clear D gene. DNA for the CDR3: TGTGCCTGGAGTGCCCTAAGTACCTACAATGAGCAGTTCTTC. It is translated as CAWSALSTYNEQFF.